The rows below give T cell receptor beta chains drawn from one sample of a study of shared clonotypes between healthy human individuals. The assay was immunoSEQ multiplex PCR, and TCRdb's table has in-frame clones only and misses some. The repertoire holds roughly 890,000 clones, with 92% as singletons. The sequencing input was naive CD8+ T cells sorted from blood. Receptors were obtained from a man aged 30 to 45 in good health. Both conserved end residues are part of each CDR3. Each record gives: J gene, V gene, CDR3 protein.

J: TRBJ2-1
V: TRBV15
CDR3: CATSREPLKEQFF

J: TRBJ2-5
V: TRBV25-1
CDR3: CASSVGRAQETQYF

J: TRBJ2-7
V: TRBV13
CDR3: CASSLGGTGNLREQYF

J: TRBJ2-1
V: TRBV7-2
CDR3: CASSLGPPSSYNEQFF

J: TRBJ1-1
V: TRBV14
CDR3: CASSQEGLLNYTEAFF

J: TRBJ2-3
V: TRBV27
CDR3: CASSPLKASWFDTQYF

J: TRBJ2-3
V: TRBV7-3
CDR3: CASSRDSTDTQYF

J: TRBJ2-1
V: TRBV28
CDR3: CASSSAGLYNEQFF

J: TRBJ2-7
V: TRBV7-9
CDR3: CASRAREHYEQYF

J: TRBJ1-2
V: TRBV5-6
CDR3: CASSLGGDYGYTF

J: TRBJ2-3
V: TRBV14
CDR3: CASSQVPQNTQYF

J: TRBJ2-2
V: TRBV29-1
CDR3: CSVPFWTGELFF

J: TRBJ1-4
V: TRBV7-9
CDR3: CASRGSGENNEKLFF

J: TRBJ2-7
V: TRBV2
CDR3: CAGRDGYYEQYF

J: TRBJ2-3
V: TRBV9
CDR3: CASSVFLAETDTQYF

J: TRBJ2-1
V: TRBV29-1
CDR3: CSVEGLGDNEQFF

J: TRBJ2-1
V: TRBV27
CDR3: CASSLGGLSYNEQFF

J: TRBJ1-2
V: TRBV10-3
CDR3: CAISESFATVTLSGYTF

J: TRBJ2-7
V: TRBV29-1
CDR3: CSVGSLAGAYEQYF

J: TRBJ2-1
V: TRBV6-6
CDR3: CASSYRGRADEQFF

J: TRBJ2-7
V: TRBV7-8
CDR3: CASSLGRAYEQYF

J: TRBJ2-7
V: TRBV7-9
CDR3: CASSSPGGEQYF

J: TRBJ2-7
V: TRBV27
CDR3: CASSPGLADSYEQYF

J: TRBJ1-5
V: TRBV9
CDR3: CASSVGFSNQPQHF

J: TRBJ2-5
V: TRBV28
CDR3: CASRGENQYF

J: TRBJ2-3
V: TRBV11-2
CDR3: CASRPKKPGRSDTQYF

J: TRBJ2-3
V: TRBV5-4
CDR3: CASRPVGQEVDTQYF

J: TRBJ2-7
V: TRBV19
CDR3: CASRWAGTSSYEQYF

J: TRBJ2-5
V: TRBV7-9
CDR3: CASSATGEETQYF

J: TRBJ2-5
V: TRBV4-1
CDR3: CASSLGTLQETQYF

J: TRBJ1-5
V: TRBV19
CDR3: CASSILAGGQPQHF

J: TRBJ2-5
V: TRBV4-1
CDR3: CASSHAWGAGETQYF

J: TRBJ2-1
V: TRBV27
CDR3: CASTITAGGANNEQFF

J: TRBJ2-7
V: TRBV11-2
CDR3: CASSQVRDRQYF

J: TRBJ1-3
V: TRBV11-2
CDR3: CASSLDSFSTGIISGNTIYF

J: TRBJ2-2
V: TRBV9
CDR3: CASSIFGLEGGELFF

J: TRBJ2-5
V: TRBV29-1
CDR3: CSVEERVRGRETQYF

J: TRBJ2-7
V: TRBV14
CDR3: CASSQGTGGYYEQYF

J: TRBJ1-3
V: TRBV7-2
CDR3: CASSLDTPGASGNTIYF

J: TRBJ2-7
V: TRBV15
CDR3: CATSRKRELSYEQYF

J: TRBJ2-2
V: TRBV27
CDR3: CASSLATSAGGELFF

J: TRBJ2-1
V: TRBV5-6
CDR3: CASSLSLTRNEQFF

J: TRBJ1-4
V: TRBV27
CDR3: CASGDRTGNEKLFF

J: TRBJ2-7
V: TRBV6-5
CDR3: CASSPSPGLAGGTF

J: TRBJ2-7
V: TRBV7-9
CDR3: CASSARTGVVYEQYF

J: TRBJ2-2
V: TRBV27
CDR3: CASSDSGPNTGELFF

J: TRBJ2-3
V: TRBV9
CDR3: CASSATYRSRGTDTQYF

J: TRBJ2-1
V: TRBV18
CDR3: CASSPREEKYNEQFF

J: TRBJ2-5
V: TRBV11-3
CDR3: CASSLGLGFEGQETQYF

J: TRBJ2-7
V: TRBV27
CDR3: CASSLRAGGFYEQYF

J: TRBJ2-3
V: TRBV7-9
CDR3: CASSLVGSTGDTDTQYF

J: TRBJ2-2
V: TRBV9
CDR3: CASSVEGGPNTGELFF

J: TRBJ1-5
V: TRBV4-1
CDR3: CASSHEIGTGDQPQHF

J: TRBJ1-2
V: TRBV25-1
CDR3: CASSGMNRHHGYTF

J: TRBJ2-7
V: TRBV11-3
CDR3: CASGDGDGEQYF